Listed here are 25 T cell receptor beta chains from one sample, sequenced in a study of shared clonotypes between healthy human individuals. Libraries were prepared by immunoSEQ multiplex PCR; TCRdb keeps only in-frame clonotypes and omits some of them. The profile shows about 460,000 clones, 60% to 80% of them singletons. The sequenced material came from PBMCs. These receptors originate from a woman in her thirties or forties in good health. Some clones in this sample may be carry-over from other donors' samples.

Concerning this clone: A read error likely explains this, since a far larger clone differs by one base. The rearrangement links TRBV5-1 to TRBJ2-1; 8 bases align to TRBD2. Germline V gene data show CDR1 as SGHRS and CDR2 as YFSETQ. V was clipped by 0 bases and J by 12 bases; unmatched bases: 8. This CDR3 is 14 amino acids long. CDR3 residues: CASSLVATSDVQFF. The CDR3 DNA sequence: TGCGCCAGCAGCTTGGTTGCGACTAGCGATGTGCAGTTCTTC.

The chain recombines TRBV14 with TRBJ1-2; the D gene is possibly TRBD1 (6 bases). Between the trimmed V and J ends, which lost 4 bases and 3 bases, there was a span of 15 bases. The CDR3 contains 15 residues. The V gene's germline CDR1 is SGHDN and CDR2 FVKESK. The CDR3 loop reads CASSLMRQVDYGYTF. The DNA for the CDR3 is TGTGCCAGCAGCCTCATGCGACAGGTCGACTATGGCTACACCTTC.

This sequence joins TRBV10-3 and TRBJ1-1; D gene uncertain. CDR1 is ENHRY and CDR2 is SYGVKD in the germline V gene. Trimming stripped 10 bases from V and 1 base from J, with 16 bases between. CDR3 length: 14 amino acids. The CDR3 bases are TGTGCCACCACGGGAGTTGGGGAGAACACTGAAGCTTTCTTT. Amino acid sequence: CATTGVGENTEAFF.

This chain joins TRBV6-6 and TRBJ1-5; D may be TRBD1 (5 bases). Germline V gene sequence: CDR1 MNHNY, CDR2 SVGAGI (reference sequence). V was clipped by 3 bases and J by 5 bases, with 8 bases between them. This CDR3 contains 13 residues. In DNA form, the CDR3 reads TGTGCCAGCAGTTATGCGGGGGATCAGCCCCAGCATTTT. As protein: CASSYAGDQPQHF.

The chain employs TRBV29-1 and TRBJ2-7; D is unclear. This CDR3 comprises 13 residues. Germline lookup yields CDR1 SQVTM and CDR2 ANQGSEA. Trimming took off 0 bases at V and 1 base at J, with 7 bases between the two ends. CDR3 protein: CSVEETQSYEQYF. The CDR3, as DNA: TGCAGCGTTGAAGAAACACAGTCCTACGAGCAGTACTTC.

The chain is built from TRBV11-2 and TRBJ2-7; D is undetermined. The CDR3 is made up of 15 amino acids. The germline V and J ends were trimmed by 5 bases and 5 bases, with 19 bases remaining between them. The germline CDR1 and CDR2 sequences are SGHAT and FQNNGV. The CDR3 coding sequence is TGTGCCAGCAGCGACGTAACTCCTCTAGGGAACGAGCAGTACTTC. Protein product: CASSDVTPLGNEQYF.

The sample holds a few counts of this clone. The identical CDR3 is also encoded by other nucleotide sequences in the sample. The chain joins TRBV28 to TRBJ1-5, with TRBD1 matching over 11 bases. Germline V gives CDR1 MDHEN, CDR2 SYDVKM. This CDR3 comprises 15 residues. Trimming removed 6 bases from V and 2 bases from J; junction bases left unmatched: 3. The CDR3 spells CASSRDRGGNQPQHF. DNA for the CDR3: TGTGCCAGCAGCAGGGACAGGGGGGGCAATCAGCCCCAGCATTTT.

The chain joins TRBV25-1 to TRBJ1-4; D is ambiguous. V was trimmed by 0 bases and J by 5 bases, leaving 13 bases between them. Germline-derived CDR1 and CDR2 are MGHDK and SYGVNS. CDR3 size: 16 residues. The CDR3 sequence: CASSEYVAGGNEKLFF. The CDR3 region has the DNA TGTGCCAGCAGTGAATATGTGGCAGGCGGGAATGAAAAACTGTTTTTT.

This chain connects TRBV6-6 to TRBJ2-5; no clear D. Germline lookup yields CDR1 MNHNY and CDR2 SVGAGI (reference sequence). The CDR3 spans 14 residues. V lost 4 bases to trimming and J lost 4 bases, with 13 bases between them. The CDR3 reads CASSSGAVLETQYF. The CDR3 coding sequence is TGTGCCAGCAGTTCGGGCGCGGTCCTAGAGACCCAGTACTTC.

The V gene is TRBV18, the J gene TRBJ2-1, with 10 bases aligning to TRBD1. The CDR3 spans 16 residues. Germline V gene data show CDR1 as KGHSH and CDR2 as LQKENI. Trimming removed 1 base from V and 4 bases from J; junction bases left unmatched: 4. The CDR3 nucleotides read TGTGCCAGCTCACCACAGGGGACAGGGGCATACAATGAGCAGTTCTTC. It translates to CASSPQGTGAYNEQFF.

The genes are TRBV6-6 and TRBJ2-7, with 7 positions matching TRBD2. The CDR3 has 13 amino acids. Germline V gene data show CDR1 as MNHNY and CDR2 as SVGAGI (reference sequence). J was trimmed by 0 bases and V by 6 bases; bases with no gene match: 2. The CDR3 sequence: CASRGGSSYEQYF. The CDR3 DNA reads as TGTGCCAGCAGGGGGGGGAGCTCCTACGAGCAGTACTTC.

For this clone: A far larger clone is one nucleotide away, so this likely arose from a read error. Other DNA sequences from this sample encode an identical CDR3 as well. This chain links TRBV7-6 with TRBJ2-7; a weak D match, TRBD1 (5 bases). Germline values: CDR1 SGHVS, CDR2 FNYEAQ. The CDR3 runs 14 residues. CDR3 region: CASSRMTDLGEQYF. The DNA for the CDR3 is TGCGCCAGCAGCCGGATGACAGACCTGGGGGAGCAGTACTTC.

This clone has more than one count but fewer than ten. The chain links TRBV19 to TRBJ2-5, with 7 bases fitting TRBD2. The J call may be mistaken, given a closer DNA end match to TRBJ2-7. The CDR3 has 15 amino acids. The germline V gene encodes CDR1 LNHDA and CDR2 SQIVND (reference sequence). The CDR3 DNA follows: TGTGCCAGTAGTATCTGGGGGAACCGGGAGGACGAGCAGTACTTC. It translates to CASSIWGNREDEQYF.

Concerning this clone itself: A far larger clone is one base from this, pointing to a likely read error. The chain is built from TRBV5-1 and TRBJ1-1, with 9 bases lining up with TRBD1. The germline CDR1 and CDR2 sequences are SGHRS and YFSETQ. The trim removed 7 bases at V and 7 bases at J, leaving 11 bases unmatched. CDR3 size: 14 residues. The CDR3 DNA sequence: TGCGCCAGCGGCCGGGACAGGGTGGGTAATGAAGCTTTCTTT. It codes for CASGRDRVGNEAFF.

This rearrangement joins TRBV7-2 to TRBJ1-5; the D gene is possibly TRBD1 (6 bases). V was pared by 5 bases and J by 5 bases, with 16 bases between. The germline gives CDR1 SGHTA, CDR2 FQGNSA. The CDR3 sequence is 15 residues long. CDR3 in amino acids: CASSLGAGTYQPQHF. CDR3 in DNA: TGTGCCAGCAGCCTGGGGGCAGGGACTTATCAGCCCCAGCATTTT.

This clone was observed a handful of times. The V and J genes are TRBV11-2 and TRBJ1-2, with D possibly matching TRBD1 (5 bases). V lost 5 bases to trimming and J lost 4 bases, with 14 bases between them. Germline values: CDR1 SGHAT, CDR2 FQNNGV. CDR3 size: 14 residues. CDR3 protein: CASSRGVVGYGYTF. DNA for the CDR3: TGTGCCAGCAGCCGAGGGGTGGTCGGCTATGGCTACACCTTC.

This clone was picked up many times. This chain connects TRBV27 to TRBJ2-5, with D uncertain. V was trimmed by 4 bases and J by 4 bases, leaving 10 bases between them. CDR3 length: 13 residues. CDR1 and CDR2 (germline): MNHEY, SMNVEV (reference sequence). CDR3 residues: CASSSGLPETQYF. The CDR3 DNA sequence: TGTGCCAGCAGTTCGGGTCTTCCAGAGACCCAGTACTTC.

This chain uses TRBV18 with TRBJ2-1, with 11 nucleotides matching TRBD2. In germline, CDR1 is KGHSH, CDR2 LQKENI. This CDR3 has 18 residues. V lost 6 bases and J lost 0; bases outside the gene matches: 10. The CDR3 is CASSGLAVAEGSYNEQFF. CDR3 DNA: TGTGCCAGCTCGGGACTAGCGGTAGCAGAGGGCTCCTACAATGAGCAGTTCTTC.

The V call is TRBV2, the J call TRBJ1-1; no reliable D call. Trimming removed 7 bases from V and 3 bases from J, with 12 bases in between. Germline CDR1 reads SNHLY; CDR2 reads FYNNEI. CDR3 length: 13 amino acids. The CDR3 DNA reads as TGTGCCAGCATTTTCCAGCTTGACACTGAAGCTTTCTTT. Amino acid sequence: CASIFQLDTEAFF.

DNA for the CDR3: TGCGCCAGCAGCCCGGTCGAAGAGACCCAGTACTTC. It encodes CASSPVEETQYF. The chain has TRBV5-1 and TRBJ2-5, with D unclear. Germline V gene sequence: CDR1 SGHRS, CDR2 YFSETQ. Trimming left V 4 bases short and J 3 bases short, with 7 bases between. The CDR3 extends over 12 amino acids.

This clone was counted once. The rearrangement links TRBV25-1 to TRBJ2-3, with D perhaps TRBD1 (5 bases). Trimming pared 1 base from V and 3 bases from J, leaving 14 bases between. The CDR3 covers 16 residues. Looked up from germline, CDR1 is MGHDK and CDR2 is SYGVNS. For the CDR3, the DNA is TGTGCCAGCAGTGAATTCTTGGGGCTAGATACAGATACGCAGTATTTT. It encodes CASSEFLGLDTDTQYF. Full variable domain (remainder filled in from reference TRBV25-1 and TRBJ2-3): EADIYQTPRYLVIGTGKKITLECSQTMGHDKMYWYQQDPGMELHLIHYSYGVNSTEKGDLSSESTVSRIRTEHFPLTLESARPSHTSQYLCASSEFLGLDTDTQYFGPGTRLTVL.

The chain recombines TRBV6-5 with TRBJ1-4; D not certain. V was pared by 5 bases and J by 4 bases, with 14 bases between. This CDR3 has 15 amino acids. Germline CDR1 is MNHEY and CDR2 is SVGAGI. Here the CDR3 reads CASSPDGLLNEKLFF. In DNA, the CDR3 is TGTGCCAGCAGTCCTGACGGACTTCTTAATGAAAAACTGTTTTTT.

In this sample, this clone turned up once. DNA for the CDR3: TGTGCCAGCTCACCACTGGGAGGGGTCCAAGAGACCCAGTACTTC. It codes for CASSPLGGVQETQYF. The chain has TRBV18 and TRBJ2-5; TRBD2 agrees at 7 bases. CDR1 and CDR2 from the germline V gene are KGHSH and LQKENI. This CDR3 has 15 amino acids. The trim removed 1 base at V and 1 base at J, leaving 3 bases unmatched.

This clone is a singleton in its sample. The chain is built from TRBV5-4 and TRBJ2-5; TRBD1 is a possible D gene (6 bases). Trimming took off 5 bases at V and 5 bases at J, with 19 bases between the two ends. CDR1 and CDR2 from the germline V gene are SGHNT and YYREEE (reference sequence). The CDR3 length is 15 residues. The CDR3 nucleotides are TGTGCCAGCAGTCAAGCGTCAGGGGTAAAGGAGACCCAGTACTTC. Its protein product is CASSQASGVKETQYF.

The DNA for the CDR3 is TGTGCCAGCAGCCCTCCCAGGGGCCCCAACACCGGGGAGCTGTTTTTT. Its translation is CASSPPRGPNTGELFF. The rearrangement uses TRBV7-2 and TRBJ2-2, with D possibly being TRBD1 (6 bases). V was cut by 5 bases and J by 2 bases, with 15 bases left in between. This CDR3 comprises 16 residues. Germline values: CDR1 SGHTA, CDR2 FQGNSA.